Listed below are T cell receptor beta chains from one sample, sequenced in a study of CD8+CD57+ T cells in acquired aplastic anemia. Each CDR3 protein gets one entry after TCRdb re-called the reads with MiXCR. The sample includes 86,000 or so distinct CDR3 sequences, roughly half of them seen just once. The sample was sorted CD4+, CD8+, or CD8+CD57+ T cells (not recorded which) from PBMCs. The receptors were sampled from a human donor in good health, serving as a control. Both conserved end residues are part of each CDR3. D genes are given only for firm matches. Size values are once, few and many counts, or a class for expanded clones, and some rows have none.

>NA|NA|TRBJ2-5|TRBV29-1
TGCAGCGTTTCCGGGTTTCCCCCGGCTCAAGAGACCCAGTACTTC
CSVSGFPPAQETQYF
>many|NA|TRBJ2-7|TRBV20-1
TGCAGTGCTCGACAGAGAGAATACGAGCAGTACTTC
CSARQREYEQYF
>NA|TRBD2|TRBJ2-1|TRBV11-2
TGTGCCAGCAGCGAAAGCGGGGTGGGTTACAATGAGCAGTTCTTC
CASSESGVGYNEQFF
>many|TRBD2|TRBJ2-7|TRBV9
TGTGCCAGCAGGGGGGGACTAGCGGGAGACGAGCAGTACTTC
CASRGGLAGDEQYF
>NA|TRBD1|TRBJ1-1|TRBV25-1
TGTGCTTGCAGCCCAACAGGGGGCGTGAGGTCTTTCTTT
CACSPTGGVRSFF
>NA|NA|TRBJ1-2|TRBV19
TGTGCCAGTAGTAGGGGGGACTTCTGGGGCTACACCTTC
CASSRGDFWGYTF
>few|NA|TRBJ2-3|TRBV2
TGTGCCAGCAGTGAAAGGGGATCCCGCACAGATACGCAGTATTTT
CASSERGSRTDTQYF
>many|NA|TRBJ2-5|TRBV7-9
TGTGCCAGCAGCCTCGTTACAGGGAAACGAGAGACCCAGTACTTC
CASSLVTGKRETQYF
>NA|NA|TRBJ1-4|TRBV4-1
TGCGCCAGCAGCCAAGGTTCAGGTGGTGAAAAACTGTTTTTT
CASSQGSGGEKLFF
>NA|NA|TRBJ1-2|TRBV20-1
TGCAGTGCTAGACTCAGGGCAGGGCTGTTCTATGGCTACACCTTC
CSARLRAGLFYGYTF
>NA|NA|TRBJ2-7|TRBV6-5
TGTGCCAGCAGTTTATCGGTCCAGTATTACGAGCAGTACTTC
CASSLSVQYYEQYF
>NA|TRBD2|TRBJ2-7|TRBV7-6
TGTGCCAGCAGCGGAGGGACTACATACGAGCAGTACTTC
CASSGGTTYEQYF
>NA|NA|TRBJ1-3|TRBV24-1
TGTGCCGCCGCGCCGGGACGGAACTCTGGAAACACCATATATTTT
CAAAPGRNSGNTIYF
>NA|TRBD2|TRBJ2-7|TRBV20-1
TGCAGTGCTAGAGGCCAGCGGGAGGGCCGGTTTCAGTACTTC
CSARGQREGRFQYF
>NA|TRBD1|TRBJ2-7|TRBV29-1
TGCAGCGTTGGCTCTCAGGGGGCCTACGAGCAGTACTTC
CSVGSQGAYEQYF
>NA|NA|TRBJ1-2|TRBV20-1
TGCAGTGCTAGAGATGCTGGGGCGGACGGCTACACCTTC
CSARDAGADGYTF
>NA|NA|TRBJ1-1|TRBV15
TGTGCCACCAGCCCCTCGTCCGGTGAAGCTTTCTTT
CATSPSSGEAFF
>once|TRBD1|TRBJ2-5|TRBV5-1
TGCGCCAGCAGCTTTATGACAGGGCCGGAGACCCAGTACTTC
CASSFMTGPETQYF
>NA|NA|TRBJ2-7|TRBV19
TGTCCCAGTAGTATGGCGGCCAGGGCAGTCGAGCAGTACTTC
CPSSMAARAVEQYF
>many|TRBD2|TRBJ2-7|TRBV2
TGTGCCCACCGAAGCCGGGGGGGGCGCGAGCAGTACTTC
CAHRSRGGREQYF
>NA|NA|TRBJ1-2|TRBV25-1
TGTGCCAGCAGCGCAACAGGGATTAACTATGGCTACACCTTC
CASSATGINYGYTF
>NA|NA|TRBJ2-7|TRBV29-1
TGCAGCGTTGGAGTAGGGGCGGGGGAGCAGTACTTC
CSVGVGAGEQYF
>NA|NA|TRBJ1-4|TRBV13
TGTGCCAGCAGCCCCGACAGGACTCTTGAAAAACTGTTTTTT
CASSPDRTLEKLFF
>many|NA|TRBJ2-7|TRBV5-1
TGCGCCAGCAGCCTCTACGACCGGCAGGAAGGGTCCTACGAGCAGTACTTC
CASSLYDRQEGSYEQYF
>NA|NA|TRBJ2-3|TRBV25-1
TGTGCCAGCAGCGCACCGACAGGGATCGGCGGGAGTTACTATTTT
CASSAPTGIGGSYYF
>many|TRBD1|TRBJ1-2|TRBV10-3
TGTGCCACCAAATTAACGACAGGGTCAACCTATGGCTACACCTTC
CATKLTTGSTYGYTF
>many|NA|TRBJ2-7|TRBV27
TGTGCCAGCAGTCACCCGGGCACCTACGAGCAGTACTTC
CASSHPGTYEQYF
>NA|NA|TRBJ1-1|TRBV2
TGTGCCAGCAAATCCGACGGCCTGAACACTGAAGCTTTCTTT
CASKSDGLNTEAFF
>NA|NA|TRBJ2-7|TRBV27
TGTGCCAGCAGTCCGGCCGAAGGTAGGGGTAGGATTGACGAGCAGTACTTC
CASSPAEGRGRIDEQYF
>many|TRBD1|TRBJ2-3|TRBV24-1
TGTGCCACCAGTGATTTTCAGGACAGGGATACAGATACGCAGTATTTT
CATSDFQDRDTDTQYF
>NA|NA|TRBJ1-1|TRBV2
TGTGCCAGCAGTTATTACGAGCCGAACACTGGAGCTTTCTTT
CASSYYEPNTGAFF
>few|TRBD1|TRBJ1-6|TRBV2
TGTGCCAGCATTCGGGACAGGGCGAAGTCACCCCTCCACTTT
CASIRDRAKSPLHF
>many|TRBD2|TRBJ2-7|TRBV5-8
TGTGCCAGCAGCTTACGCCCCAGGCGGGGGACCTACGAGCAGTACTTC
CASSLRPRRGTYEQYF
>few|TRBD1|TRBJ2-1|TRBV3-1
TGTGCCAGCAGCCTCGTTAGGACAGGGGTTAATGAGCAGTTCTTC
CASSLVRTGVNEQFF
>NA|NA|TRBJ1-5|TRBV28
TGTGCCAGCAGTTTTTTTGGGGGACCCAATCAGCCCCAGCATTTT
CASSFFGGPNQPQHF
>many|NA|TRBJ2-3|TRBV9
TGTGCCAGCAGCGCTGTGGGGATTACGACAGATACGCAGTATTTT
CASSAVGITTDTQYF
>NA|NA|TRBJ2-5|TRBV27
TGTGCCAGCAGTCCAAAACTAGGGGGTGCCCAAGAGACCCAGTACTTC
CASSPKLGGAQETQYF
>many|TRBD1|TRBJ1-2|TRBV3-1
TGTGCCAGCAGCCTCGGACAGGAGTATGGCTACACCTTC
CASSLGQEYGYTF
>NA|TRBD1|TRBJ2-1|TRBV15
TGTGCCACCAGCATAGGGGGACAGGACCTGCATGAGCAGTTCTTC
CATSIGGQDLHEQFF
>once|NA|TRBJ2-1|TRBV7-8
TGTGCCAGCAGCTTAGTTGGCAGGCTGATTGGCAATGAGCAGTTCTTC
CASSLVGRLIGNEQFF
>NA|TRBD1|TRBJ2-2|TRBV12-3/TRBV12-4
TGTGCCATCACAGGGGGCTCGAACACCGGGGAGCTGTTTTTT
CAITGGSNTGELFF
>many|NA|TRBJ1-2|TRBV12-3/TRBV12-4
TGTGCCAGCAGTATAGGACAGCTAAACTACACCTTC
CASSIGQLNYTF
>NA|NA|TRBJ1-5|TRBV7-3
TGTGCCAGCAGCTTGGGGTATAATCAGCCCCAGCATTTT
CASSLGYNQPQHF
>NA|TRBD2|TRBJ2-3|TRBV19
TGTGCCAGTAGGTCGGGGGGGGCGAGCACAGATACGCAGTATTTT
CASRSGGASTDTQYF
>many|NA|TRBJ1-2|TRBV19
TGTGCCAGTACAAGCAGGGTGTTCTATGGCTACACCTTC
CASTSRVFYGYTF
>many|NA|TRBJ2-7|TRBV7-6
TGTGCCAGCAGCGAAAATCCCGCGGGGGAGCAGTACTTC
CASSENPAGEQYF
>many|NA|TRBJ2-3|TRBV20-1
TGCAGTGCTCAGGAGGGGAGGTCGGATACGCAGTATTTT
CSAQEGRSDTQYF
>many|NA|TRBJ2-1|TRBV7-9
TGTGCCAGCAGCTACAGACGCCAGAGCTTAGACAATGAGCAGTTCTTC
CASSYRRQSLDNEQFF
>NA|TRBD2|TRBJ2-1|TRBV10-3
TGTGCCATCAGTGAGACCTTGACTAGCGGGAGTAAGGATGAGCAGTTCTTC
CAISETLTSGSKDEQFF
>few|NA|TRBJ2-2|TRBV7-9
TGTGCCAGCAGCTTAGGAGGAGGACAAGCCGGGGAGCTGTTTTTT
CASSLGGGQAGELFF
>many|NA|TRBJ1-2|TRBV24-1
TGTGCCACCAGTGAAGGAGGGGGCTACACCTTC
CATSEGGGYTF
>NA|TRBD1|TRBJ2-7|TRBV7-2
TGTGCCAGCAGCTCCGGACAGGGCGAGCAGTACTTC
CASSSGQGEQYF
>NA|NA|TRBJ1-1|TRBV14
TGTGCCAGCAGCCCGCTTTTGGTTAACACTGAAGCTTTCTTT
CASSPLLVNTEAFF
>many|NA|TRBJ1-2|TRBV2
TGTGCCCTCCCCGCCGGAGACTATGGCTACACCTTC
CALPAGDYGYTF
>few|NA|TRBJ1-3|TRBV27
TGTGCCAGCAGTTTCGCACAGGGAAACACCATATATTTT
CASSFAQGNTIYF
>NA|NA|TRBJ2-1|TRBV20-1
TGCAGTGCTAGAGTTCACGAGTACTCCTACAATGAGCAGTTCTTC
CSARVHEYSYNEQFF
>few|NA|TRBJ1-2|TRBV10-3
TGTGCCATCAGTGCCGGTTCAAACTATGGCTACACCTTC
CAISAGSNYGYTF
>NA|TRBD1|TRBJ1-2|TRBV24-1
TGTGCCACCAGTGATACCACGCCGGGACAGGGGGACTATGGCTACACCTTC
CATSDTTPGQGDYGYTF
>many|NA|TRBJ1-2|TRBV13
TGTGCCAGCAGCTCCCGGAAGACAAGGAAGGATGGCTACACCTTC
CASSSRKTRKDGYTF
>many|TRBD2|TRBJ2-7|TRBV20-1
TGCAGTGCTAGAGATGTTCTAGCGGGGGAAATCTACGAGCAGTACTTC
CSARDVLAGEIYEQYF